This is a list of T cell receptor beta chains from one sample in a study of T cells in localized non-small cell lung cancer. Data came from immunoSEQ multiplex PCR; TCRdb stores just in-frame clones and leaves some out. The table lists about 48,000 clones, roughly 80% of them singletons. The starting material was peripheral blood, obtained before any cancer treatment. The receptor source for this set is a man between 40 and 70 years old with stage I squamous cell lung carcinoma. Each CDR3 is given with its conserved first and last residue. A D gene is named only where the DNA matches it firmly. Size tells how often a clone was seen (once, few, many) or the class of an expanded clone, and some rows leave it out.

J,D,size,V,CDR3,DNA
TRBJ1-2,.,.,TRBV28,CASQTPGPSMGGYTF,TGTGCCAGCCAGACGCCGGGCCCCAGCATGGGGGGCTACACCTTC
TRBJ1-2,.,.,TRBV20-1,CSARDQQGYTF,TGCAGTGCTAGAGATCAGCAGGGCTACACCTTC
TRBJ1-2,.,.,TRBV30,CAWSRGVLQTFGYTF,TGTGCCTGGAGCAGAGGGGTACTGCAAACCTTTGGCTACACCTTC
TRBJ1-1,TRBD1,.,TRBV6-5,CASSYTDRAGAFF,TGTGCCAGCAGTTACACCGACAGGGCGGGAGCTTTCTTT
TRBJ1-6,.,few,TRBV11-2,CASSLATPYNSPLHF,TGTGCCAGCAGCTTAGCAACCCCCTATAATTCACCCCTCCACTTT
TRBJ1-4,TRBD1,many,TRBV4-3,CASSQDPGTDEKLFF,TGCGCCAGCAGCCAAGACCCCGGGACAGATGAAAAACTGTTTTTT
TRBJ1-1,TRBD1,.,TRBV28,CASSSTGSANTEAFF,TGTGCCAGCAGTTCGACAGGGTCGGCGAACACTGAAGCTTTCTTT
TRBJ2-3,TRBD2,.,TRBV9,CASSAIAGGPTDTQYF,TGTGCCAGCAGCGCCATAGCGGGGGGTCCCACAGATACGCAGTATTTT
TRBJ1-6,.,.,TRBV4-2,CASSTRGSYNSPLHF,TGTGCCAGCAGCACGCGGGGTTCCTATAATTCACCCCTCCACTTT
TRBJ2-1,TRBD2,.,TRBV7-8,CASTLAPSGGVNEQFF,TGTGCCAGCACTCTAGCCCCTAGCGGGGGGGTAAATGAGCAGTTCTTC
TRBJ2-2,.,.,TRBV4-3,CASSQDYVRNTGELFF,TGCGCCAGCAGCCAAGATTACGTCAGGAACACCGGGGAGCTGTTTTTT
TRBJ1-5,TRBD1,.,TRBV6-5,CASSVTGGGNQPQHF,TGTGCCAGCAGTGTGACAGGGGGCGGGAATCAGCCCCAGCATTTT
TRBJ1-4,.,.,TRBV7-9,CASSLGGEGEKLFF,TGTGCCAGCAGCTTAGGGGGGGAAGGCGAAAAACTGTTTTTT
TRBJ2-2,.,.,TRBV28,CASSLSGRDRELFF,TGTGCCAGCAGTTTATCGGGACGTGACCGGGAGCTGTTTTTT
TRBJ2-1,.,.,TRBV7-2,CASLAGYNEQFF,TGTGCCAGCCTAGCTGGGTACAATGAGCAGTTCTTC
TRBJ2-1,.,once,TRBV4-2,CASSQDTSYNEQFF,TGTGCCAGCAGCCAAGATACTTCCTACAATGAGCAGTTCTTC
TRBJ1-1,.,.,TRBV29-1,CSVRPATEAFF,TGCAGCGTTCGGCCAGCCACTGAAGCTTTCTTT
TRBJ1-4,.,once,TRBV29-1,CSAAQGTNEKLFF,TGCAGCGCCGCTCAGGGAACTAATGAAAAACTGTTTTTT
TRBJ1-2,TRBD1,.,TRBV7-9,CASSSGTGVHYGYTF,TGTGCCAGCAGCTCCGGGACAGGGGTTCACTATGGCTACACCTTC
TRBJ1-2,.,.,TRBV30,CAWSRGSNYGYTF,TGTGCCTGGAGTCGCGGCAGTAACTATGGCTACACCTTC
TRBJ2-7,.,few,TRBV7-9,CASSYSTGQLLEQYF,TGTGCCAGCAGCTACTCAACCGGACAGCTCCTCGAGCAGTACTTC
TRBJ2-2,.,.,TRBV30,CAWSVIGVSGELFF,TGTGCCTGGAGTGTAATAGGGGTTTCCGGGGAGCTGTTTTTT